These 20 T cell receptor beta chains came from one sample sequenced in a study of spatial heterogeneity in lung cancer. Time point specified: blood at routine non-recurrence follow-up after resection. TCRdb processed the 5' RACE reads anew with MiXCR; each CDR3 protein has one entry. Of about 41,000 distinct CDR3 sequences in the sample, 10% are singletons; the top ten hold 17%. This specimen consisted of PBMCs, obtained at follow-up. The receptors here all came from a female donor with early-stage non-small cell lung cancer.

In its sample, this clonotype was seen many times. The CDR3, as DNA: TGTGCCAGCACCACGACAGGGGGCGCAAACAATGAGCAGTTCTTC. It is translated as CASTTTGGANNEQFF. The chain couples TRBV27 to TRBJ2-1, with 10 bases aligning to TRBD1. J was trimmed by 5 bases and V by 7 bases; bases with no gene match: 8. The CDR3 length is 15 residues. From germline, CDR1 is MNHEY and CDR2 SMNVEV (reference sequence).

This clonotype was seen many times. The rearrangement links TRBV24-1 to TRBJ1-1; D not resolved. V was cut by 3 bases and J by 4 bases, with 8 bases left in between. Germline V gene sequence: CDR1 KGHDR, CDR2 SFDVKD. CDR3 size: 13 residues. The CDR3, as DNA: TGTGCCACCAGTGATGGTGCTACCACTGAAGCTTTCTTT. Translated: CATSDGATTEAFF.

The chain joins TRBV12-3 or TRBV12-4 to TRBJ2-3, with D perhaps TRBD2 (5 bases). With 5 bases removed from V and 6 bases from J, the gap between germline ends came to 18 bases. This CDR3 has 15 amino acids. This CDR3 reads CASSPRTPAADTQYF. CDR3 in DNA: TGTGCCAGCAGTCCGCGGACTCCAGCGGCGGATACGCAGTATTTT.

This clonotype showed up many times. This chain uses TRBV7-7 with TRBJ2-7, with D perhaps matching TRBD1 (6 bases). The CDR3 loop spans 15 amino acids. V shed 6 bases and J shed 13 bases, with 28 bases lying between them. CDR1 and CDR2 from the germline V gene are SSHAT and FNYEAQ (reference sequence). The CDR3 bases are TGTGCCAGCAGTAGGCACAGGGTACGGCTACCCCGAATATACTTC. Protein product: CASSRHRVRLPRIYF.

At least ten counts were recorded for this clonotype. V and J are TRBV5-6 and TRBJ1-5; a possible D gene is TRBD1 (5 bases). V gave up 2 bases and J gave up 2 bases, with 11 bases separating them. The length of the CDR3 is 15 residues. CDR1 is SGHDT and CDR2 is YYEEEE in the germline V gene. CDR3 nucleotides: TGTGCCAGCAGCTTTTCCTCGGGGGGCAATCAGCCCCAGCATTTT. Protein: CASSFSSGGNQPQHF.

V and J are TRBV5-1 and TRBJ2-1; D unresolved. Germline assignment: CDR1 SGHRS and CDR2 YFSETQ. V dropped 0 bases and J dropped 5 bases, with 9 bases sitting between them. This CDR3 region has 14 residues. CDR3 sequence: CASSLARGHNEQFF. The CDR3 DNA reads TGCGCCAGCAGCTTGGCTCGCGGTCACAATGAGCAGTTCTTC. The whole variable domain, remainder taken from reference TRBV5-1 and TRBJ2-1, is KAGVTQTPRYLIKTRGQQVTLSCSPISGHRSVSWYQQTPGQGLQFLFEYFSETQRNKGNFPGRFSGRQFSNSRSEMNVSTLELGDSALYLCASSLARGHNEQFFGPGTRLTVL.

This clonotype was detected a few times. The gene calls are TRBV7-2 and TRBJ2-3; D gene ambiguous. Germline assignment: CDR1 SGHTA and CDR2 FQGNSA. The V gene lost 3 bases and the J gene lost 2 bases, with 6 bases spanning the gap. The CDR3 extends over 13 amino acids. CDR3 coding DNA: TGTGCCAGCAGCTTGGGGTACACAGATACGCAGTATTTT. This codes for CASSLGYTDTQYF.

The CDR3 loop reads CASSYRVGEKLFF. CDR3 nucleotides: TGTGCCAGCAGCTACAGGGTCGGTGAAAAACTGTTTTTT. The rearrangement uses TRBV7-2 and TRBJ1-4; tentative D call: TRBD1 (6 bases). The CDR3 loop spans 13 amino acids. Germline CDR1 reads SGHTA; CDR2 reads FQGNSA. Trimming cost V 4 bases and J 7 bases, with 10 bases left between them. The entire variable domain, with the rest obtained from reference TRBV7-2 and TRBJ1-4, is as follows: GAGVSQSPSNKVTEKGKDVELRCDPISGHTALYWYRQSLGQGLEFLIYFQGNSAPDKSGLPSDRFSAERTGGSVSTLTIQRTQQEDSAVYLCASSYRVGEKLFFGSGTQLSVL.

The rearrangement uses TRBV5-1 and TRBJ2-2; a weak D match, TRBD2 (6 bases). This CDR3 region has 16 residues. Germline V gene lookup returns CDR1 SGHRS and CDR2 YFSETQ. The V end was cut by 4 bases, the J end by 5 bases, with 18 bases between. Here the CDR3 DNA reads TGCGCCAGCAGCCCCAGAGGCCAGGGAGGAACCGGGGAGCTGTTTTTT. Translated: CASSPRGQGGTGELFF.

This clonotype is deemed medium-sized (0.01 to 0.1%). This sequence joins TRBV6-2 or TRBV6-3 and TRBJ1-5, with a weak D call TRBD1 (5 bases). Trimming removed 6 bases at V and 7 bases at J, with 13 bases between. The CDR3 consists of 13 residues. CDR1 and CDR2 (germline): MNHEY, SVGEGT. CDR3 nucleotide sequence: TGTGCCAGCAGGAAGTCAGGGAGCCAGCCCCAGCATTTT. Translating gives CASRKSGSQPQHF.

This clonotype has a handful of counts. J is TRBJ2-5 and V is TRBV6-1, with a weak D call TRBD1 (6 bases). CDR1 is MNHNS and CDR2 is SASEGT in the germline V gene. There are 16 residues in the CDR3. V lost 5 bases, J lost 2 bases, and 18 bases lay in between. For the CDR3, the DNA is TGTGCCAGCAGTCGCAAACCGAGGACAGTACAAGAGACCCAGTACTTC. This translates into CASSRKPRTVQETQYF.

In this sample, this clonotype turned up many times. The DNA of the CDR3 is TGTGCCAGCAGGTCTGGGTACGACTATGGCTACACCTTC. It codes for CASRSGYDYGYTF. V and J are TRBV28 and TRBJ1-2, with no clear D. The V end lost 6 bases, the J end lost 3 bases, and 11 bases lay between the germline ends. Germline V CDR1 and CDR2: MDHEN, SYDVKM. The CDR3 length is 13 residues.

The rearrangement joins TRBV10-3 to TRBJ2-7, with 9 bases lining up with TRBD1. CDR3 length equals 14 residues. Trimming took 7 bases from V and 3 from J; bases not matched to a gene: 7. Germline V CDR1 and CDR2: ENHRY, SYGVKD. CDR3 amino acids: CAIIDEGQGYEQYF. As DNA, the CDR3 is TGTGCCATCATCGACGAGGGACAGGGCTACGAGCAGTACTTC.

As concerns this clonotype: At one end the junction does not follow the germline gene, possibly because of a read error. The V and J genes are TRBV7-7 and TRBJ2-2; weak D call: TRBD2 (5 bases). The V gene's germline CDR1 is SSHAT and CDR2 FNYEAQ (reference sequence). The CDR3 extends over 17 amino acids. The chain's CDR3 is CASSPGWAGSNTGELFF. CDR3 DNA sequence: TGTGCTAGCAGCCCGGGGTGGGCAGGTAGCAACACCGGGGAGCTGTTTTTT.

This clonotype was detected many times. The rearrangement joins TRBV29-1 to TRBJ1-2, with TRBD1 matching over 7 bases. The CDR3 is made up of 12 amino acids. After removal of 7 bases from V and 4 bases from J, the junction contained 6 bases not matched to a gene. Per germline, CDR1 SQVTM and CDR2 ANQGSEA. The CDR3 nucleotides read TGCAGCGCAGGGGGGGCCAGCTATGGCTACACCTTC. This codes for CSAGGASYGYTF.

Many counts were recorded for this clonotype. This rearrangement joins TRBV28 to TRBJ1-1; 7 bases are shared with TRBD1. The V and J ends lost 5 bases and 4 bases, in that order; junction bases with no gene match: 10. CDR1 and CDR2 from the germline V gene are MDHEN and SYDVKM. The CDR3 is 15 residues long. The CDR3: CASSGWDSAFTEAFF. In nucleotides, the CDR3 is TGTGCCAGCAGTGGCTGGGACAGCGCTTTCACTGAAGCTTTCTTT.

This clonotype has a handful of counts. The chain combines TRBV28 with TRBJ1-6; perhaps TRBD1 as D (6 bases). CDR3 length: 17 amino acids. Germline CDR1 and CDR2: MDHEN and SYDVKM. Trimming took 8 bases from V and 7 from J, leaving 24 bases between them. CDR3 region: CASRPLLQVGANSPLHF. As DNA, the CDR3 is TGTGCCAGCCGACCCCTCCTTCAGGTGGGGGCAAATTCACCCCTCCACTTT.

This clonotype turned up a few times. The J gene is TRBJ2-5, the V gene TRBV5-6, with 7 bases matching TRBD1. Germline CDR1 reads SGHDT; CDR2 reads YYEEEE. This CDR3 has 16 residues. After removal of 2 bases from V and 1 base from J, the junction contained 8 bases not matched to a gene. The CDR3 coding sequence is TGTGCCAGCAGCTTTTTTGGGACAGTCGCCCAAGAGACCCAGTACTTC. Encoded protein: CASSFFGTVAQETQYF.

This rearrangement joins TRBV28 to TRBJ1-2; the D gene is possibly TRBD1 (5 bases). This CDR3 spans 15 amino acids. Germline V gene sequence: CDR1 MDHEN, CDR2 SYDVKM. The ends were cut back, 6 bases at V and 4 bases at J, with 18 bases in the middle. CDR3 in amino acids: CASRLTTVPRYGYTF. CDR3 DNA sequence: TGTGCCAGCAGGCTGACGACAGTGCCTCGCTATGGCTACACCTTC.

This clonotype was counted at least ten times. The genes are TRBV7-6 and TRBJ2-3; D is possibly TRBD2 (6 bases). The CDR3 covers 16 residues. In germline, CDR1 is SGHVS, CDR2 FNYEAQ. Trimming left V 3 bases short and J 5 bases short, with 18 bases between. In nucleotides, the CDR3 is TGTGCCAGCAGCTTCGCGGGGAGAATCCGGAGAGATACGCAGTATTTT. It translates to CASSFAGRIRRDTQYF.